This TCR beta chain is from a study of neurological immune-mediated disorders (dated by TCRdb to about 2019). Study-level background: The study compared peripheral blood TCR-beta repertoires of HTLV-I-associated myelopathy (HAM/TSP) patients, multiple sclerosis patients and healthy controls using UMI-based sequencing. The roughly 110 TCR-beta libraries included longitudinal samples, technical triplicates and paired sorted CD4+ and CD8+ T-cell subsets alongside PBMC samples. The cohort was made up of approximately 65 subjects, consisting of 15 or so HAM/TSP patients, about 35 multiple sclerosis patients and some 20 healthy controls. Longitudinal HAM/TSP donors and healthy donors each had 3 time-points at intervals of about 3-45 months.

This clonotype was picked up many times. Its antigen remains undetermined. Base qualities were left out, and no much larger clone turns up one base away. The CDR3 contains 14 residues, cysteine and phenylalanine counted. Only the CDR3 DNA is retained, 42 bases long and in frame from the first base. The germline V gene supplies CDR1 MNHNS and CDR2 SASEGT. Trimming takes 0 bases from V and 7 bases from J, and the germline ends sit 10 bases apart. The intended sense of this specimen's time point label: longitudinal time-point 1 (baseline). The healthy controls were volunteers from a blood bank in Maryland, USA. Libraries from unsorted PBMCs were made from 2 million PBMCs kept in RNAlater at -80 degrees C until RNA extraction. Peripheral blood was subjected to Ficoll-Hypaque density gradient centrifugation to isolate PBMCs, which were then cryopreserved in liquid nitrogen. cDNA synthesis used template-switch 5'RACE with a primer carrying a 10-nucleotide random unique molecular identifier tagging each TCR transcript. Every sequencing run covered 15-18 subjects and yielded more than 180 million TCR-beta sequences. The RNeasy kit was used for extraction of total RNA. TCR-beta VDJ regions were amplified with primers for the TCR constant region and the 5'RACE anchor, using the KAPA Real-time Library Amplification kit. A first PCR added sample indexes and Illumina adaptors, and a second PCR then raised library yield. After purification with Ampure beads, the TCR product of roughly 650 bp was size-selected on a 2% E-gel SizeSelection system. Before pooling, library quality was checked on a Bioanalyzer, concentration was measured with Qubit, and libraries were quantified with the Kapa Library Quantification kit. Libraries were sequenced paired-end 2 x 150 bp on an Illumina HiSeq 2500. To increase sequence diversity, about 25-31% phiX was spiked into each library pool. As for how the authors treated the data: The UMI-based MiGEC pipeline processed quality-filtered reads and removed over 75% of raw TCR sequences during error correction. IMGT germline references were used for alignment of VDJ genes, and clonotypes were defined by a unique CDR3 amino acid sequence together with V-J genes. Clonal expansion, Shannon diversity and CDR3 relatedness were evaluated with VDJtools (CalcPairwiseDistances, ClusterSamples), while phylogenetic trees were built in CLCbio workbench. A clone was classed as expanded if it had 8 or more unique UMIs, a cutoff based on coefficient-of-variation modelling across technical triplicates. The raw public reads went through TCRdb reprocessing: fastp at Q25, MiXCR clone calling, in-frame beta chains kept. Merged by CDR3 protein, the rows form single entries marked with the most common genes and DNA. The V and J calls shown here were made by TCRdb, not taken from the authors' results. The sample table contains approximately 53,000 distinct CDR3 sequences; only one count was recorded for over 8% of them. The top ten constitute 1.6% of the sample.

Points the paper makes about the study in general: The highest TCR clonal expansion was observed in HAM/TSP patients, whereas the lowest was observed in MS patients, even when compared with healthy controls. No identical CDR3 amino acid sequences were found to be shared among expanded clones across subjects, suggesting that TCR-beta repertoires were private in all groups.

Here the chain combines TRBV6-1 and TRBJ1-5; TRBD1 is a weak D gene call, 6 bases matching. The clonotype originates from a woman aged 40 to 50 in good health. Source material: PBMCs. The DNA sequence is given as TGTGCCAGCAGTGAAGCACAGGGCAGCCAGCCCCAGCATTTT. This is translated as CASSEAQGSQPQHF.